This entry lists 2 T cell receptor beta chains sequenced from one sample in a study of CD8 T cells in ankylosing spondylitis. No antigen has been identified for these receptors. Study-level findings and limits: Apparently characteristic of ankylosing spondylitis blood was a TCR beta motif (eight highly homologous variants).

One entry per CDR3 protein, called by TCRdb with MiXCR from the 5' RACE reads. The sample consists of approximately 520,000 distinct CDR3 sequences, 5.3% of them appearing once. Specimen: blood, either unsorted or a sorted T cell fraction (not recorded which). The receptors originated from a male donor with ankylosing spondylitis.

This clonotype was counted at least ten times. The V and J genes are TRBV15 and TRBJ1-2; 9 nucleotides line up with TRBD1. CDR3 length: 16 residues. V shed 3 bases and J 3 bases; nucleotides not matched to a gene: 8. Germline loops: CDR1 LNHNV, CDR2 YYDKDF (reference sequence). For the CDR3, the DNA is TGTGCCACCAGCAGGGCTACAGGGGGCCAGCACTATGGCTACACCTTC. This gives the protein CATSRATGGQHYGYTF.

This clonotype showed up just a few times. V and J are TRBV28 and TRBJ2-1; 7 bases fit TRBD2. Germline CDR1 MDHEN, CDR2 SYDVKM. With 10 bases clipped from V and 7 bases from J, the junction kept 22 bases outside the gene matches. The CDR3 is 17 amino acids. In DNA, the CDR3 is TGTGCCACCCTTGGTCTCCCAAGGTCGCGGGAGCAGAATGAGCAGTTCTTC. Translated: CATLGLPRSREQNEQFF. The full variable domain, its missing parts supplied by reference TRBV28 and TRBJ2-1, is DVKVTQSSRYLVKRTGEKVFLECVQDMDHENMFWYRQDPGLGLRLIYFSYDVKMKEKGDIPEGYSVSREKKERFSLILESASTNQTSMYLCATLGLPRSREQNEQFFGPGTRLTVL.